The rows below give T cell receptor beta chains drawn from one sample of a study of T-cell memory formation after mild COVID-19. TCRdb recomputed calls from the 5' RACE reads with MiXCR, one row per CDR3 protein. The table records 350,000 or so distinct CDR3 sequences, 20% to 25% of them present only once. Sequencing was carried out using PBMCs or a T cell subset sorted from them (not recorded which). These receptors were collected from an adult woman who had mild COVID-19 (a few samples of this study predate the infection). Cell type and time point are not known. Both conserved end residues are part of each CDR3. D genes are given only for firm matches. Clone size appears in some rows only: once, few, many, or a class for an expanded clone.

J gene: TRBJ1-1
clone size: .
D gene: TRBD1
V gene: TRBV29-1
CDR3 DNA: TGCAGCGTTTGGACAGGCCCGAACACTGAAGCTTTCTTT
CDR3 protein: CSVWTGPNTEAFF

J gene: TRBJ2-1
clone size: few
D gene: TRBD1
V gene: TRBV7-9
CDR3 DNA: TGTGCCGGTCGGACAGGGGGCCCTGAGCAGTTCTTC
CDR3 protein: CAGRTGGPEQFF

J gene: TRBJ1-1
clone size: few
D gene: .
V gene: TRBV7-3
CDR3 DNA: TGTGCCAGCAGTCGATACGGAGGGGACACTGAAGCTTTCTTT
CDR3 protein: CASSRYGGDTEAFF

J gene: TRBJ2-7
clone size: few
D gene: .
V gene: TRBV7-8
CDR3 DNA: TGTGCCAGCAGCTTAGAGGCGGGCCCCACCTACGGGCAGTACTTC
CDR3 protein: CASSLEAGPTYGQYF

J gene: TRBJ2-7
clone size: few
D gene: TRBD2
V gene: TRBV20-1
CDR3 DNA: TGCAGTGCTAAAAGGACTAGCGGGAGTCCCTACGAGCAGTACTTC
CDR3 protein: CSAKRTSGSPYEQYF

J gene: TRBJ2-7
clone size: .
D gene: .
V gene: TRBV7-9
CDR3 DNA: TGTGCCAGCAGCGCGGGACAACTGAGCTCCTACGAGCAGTACTTC
CDR3 protein: CASSAGQLSSYEQYF

J gene: TRBJ1-4
clone size: many
D gene: .
V gene: TRBV30
CDR3 DNA: TGTGCCTGGAGTGTACTAAGGGAAAAACTGTTTTTT
CDR3 protein: CAWSVLREKLFF

J gene: TRBJ2-1
clone size: .
D gene: TRBD2
V gene: TRBV5-1
CDR3 DNA: TGCGCCAGCAGCTTGCGGCCTAGCGGGGAGTACACGGATGAGCAGTTCTTC
CDR3 protein: CASSLRPSGEYTDEQFF

J gene: TRBJ1-1
clone size: few
D gene: .
V gene: TRBV12-3/TRBV12-4
CDR3 DNA: TGTGCCAGCAGTTTGAGGACAGTGGGCTCCGGTGAGGGTGAAGCTTTCTTT
CDR3 protein: CASSLRTVGSGEGEAFF

J gene: TRBJ2-1
clone size: .
D gene: .
V gene: TRBV10-2
CDR3 DNA: TGCGCCACCTTCCCCGGGGCTAGCGACCCGCTCTTC
CDR3 protein: CATFPGASDPLF

J gene: TRBJ2-1
clone size: .
D gene: TRBD2
V gene: TRBV5-1
CDR3 DNA: TGCGCCAGCAGCTTTGCGACTAGCGGGGGGTACAATGAGCAGTTCTTC
CDR3 protein: CASSFATSGGYNEQFF

J gene: TRBJ1-1
clone size: few
D gene: TRBD1
V gene: TRBV24-1
CDR3 DNA: TGTGCCACCCAGGCAGGACAGGGGAGTAGAGCTTTCTTT
CDR3 protein: CATQAGQGSRAFF

J gene: TRBJ1-2
clone size: few
D gene: .
V gene: TRBV24-1
CDR3 DNA: TGTGCCACCAGTGCCCCCCGGGGGGACGGCTACACCTTC
CDR3 protein: CATSAPRGDGYTF

J gene: TRBJ2-3
clone size: few
D gene: TRBD2
V gene: TRBV20-1
CDR3 DNA: TGCAGTGCTAGAGATCCGTCTAGCGGGGGGTATAGCACAGATACGCAGTATTTT
CDR3 protein: CSARDPSSGGYSTDTQYF

J gene: TRBJ2-5
clone size: few
D gene: TRBD2
V gene: TRBV6-5
CDR3 DNA: TGTGCCAGCAGTCCCCAGGGGACTAGCGAGCAAGAGACCCAGTACTTC
CDR3 protein: CASSPQGTSEQETQYF

J gene: TRBJ2-1
clone size: few
D gene: TRBD2
V gene: TRBV5-1
CDR3 DNA: TGCGCCAGCGCGGGACTAGCGGGCTACAATGAGCAGTTCTTC
CDR3 protein: CASAGLAGYNEQFF

J gene: TRBJ2-7
clone size: .
D gene: TRBD1
V gene: TRBV6-2/TRBV6-3
CDR3 DNA: TGTGCCTCGGGGGCGGACAGGGGGGAAGAGCAGTACTTC
CDR3 protein: CASGADRGEEQYF

J gene: TRBJ2-3
clone size: .
D gene: TRBD2
V gene: TRBV4-1
CDR3 DNA: TGCGCCAGCAGCCAAGTTGTCGGTATTTCTAGGACTAGCGCCGCCGGAGATACGCAGTATTTT
CDR3 protein: CASSQVVGISRTSAAGDTQYF

J gene: TRBJ2-7
clone size: few
D gene: .
V gene: TRBV12-3/TRBV12-4
CDR3 DNA: TGTGCCAGCAGTTTACGGCCCTGGGGGGCCTACGAGCAGTACTTC
CDR3 protein: CASSLRPWGAYEQYF

J gene: TRBJ2-1
clone size: .
D gene: .
V gene: TRBV4-3
CDR3 DNA: TGCGCCAGCAGCCTTCTGACAGGAACCTACAATGAGCAGTTCTTC
CDR3 protein: CASSLLTGTYNEQFF

J gene: TRBJ2-7
clone size: few
D gene: .
V gene: TRBV7-2
CDR3 DNA: TGTGCCAGCAGCCTAGACCCAACGGGACTTTACGAGCAGTACTTC
CDR3 protein: CASSLDPTGLYEQYF

J gene: TRBJ1-1
clone size: .
D gene: TRBD1
V gene: TRBV7-9
CDR3 DNA: TGTGCCAGCAACGGGGACAGGGGGCCGAAGGACACTGAAGCTTTCTTT
CDR3 protein: CASNGDRGPKDTEAFF

J gene: TRBJ2-5
clone size: .
D gene: .
V gene: TRBV20-1
CDR3 DNA: TGCAGTGCTAGAGATCGAGCCAGGGACCAAGAGACCCAGTACTTC
CDR3 protein: CSARDRARDQETQYF

J gene: TRBJ2-7
clone size: many
D gene: TRBD2
V gene: TRBV9
CDR3 DNA: TGTGCCAGCAGCGCGACCGGGACTAGCGGGCCATACGAGCAGTACTTC
CDR3 protein: CASSATGTSGPYEQYF

J gene: TRBJ2-7
clone size: few
D gene: .
V gene: TRBV6-1
CDR3 DNA: TGTGCCAGCAGTGAACTTAGGGACCGTACCTACGAGCAGTACTTC
CDR3 protein: CASSELRDRTYEQYF

J gene: TRBJ2-1
clone size: .
D gene: TRBD2
V gene: TRBV19
CDR3 DNA: TGTGCCAGTAGTATAACCCGACTAGCGGGATACAATGAGCAGTTCTTC
CDR3 protein: CASSITRLAGYNEQFF

J gene: TRBJ1-1
clone size: .
D gene: .
V gene: TRBV18
CDR3 DNA: TGTGCCAGCTCACCACGGCAAGGAGGCGCTGAAGCTTTCTTT
CDR3 protein: CASSPRQGGAEAFF

J gene: TRBJ1-6
clone size: .
D gene: .
V gene: TRBV7-3
CDR3 DNA: TGTGCCAGCAGCTTAACCGGGATGGGGTCACCCCTCCACTTT
CDR3 protein: CASSLTGMGSPLHF

J gene: TRBJ2-1
clone size: few
D gene: TRBD2
V gene: TRBV4-1
CDR3 DNA: TGCGCCAGCAGCCAAGATCCTAGCGGGGGGGCGTTGGGCTACAATGAGCAGTTCTTC
CDR3 protein: CASSQDPSGGALGYNEQFF